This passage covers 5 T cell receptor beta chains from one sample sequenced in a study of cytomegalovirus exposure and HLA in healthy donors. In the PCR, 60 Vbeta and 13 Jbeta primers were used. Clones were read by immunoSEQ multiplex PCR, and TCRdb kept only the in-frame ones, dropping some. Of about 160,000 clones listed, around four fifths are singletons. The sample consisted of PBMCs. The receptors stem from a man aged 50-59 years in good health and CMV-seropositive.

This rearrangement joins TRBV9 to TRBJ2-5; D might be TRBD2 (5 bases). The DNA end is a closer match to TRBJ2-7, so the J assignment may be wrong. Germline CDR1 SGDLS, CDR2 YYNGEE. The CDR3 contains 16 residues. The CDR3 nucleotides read TGTGCCAGCAGCCCGACCCCGGACTTGCAGACCTACGAGCAGTACTTC. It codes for CASSPTPDLQTYEQYF.

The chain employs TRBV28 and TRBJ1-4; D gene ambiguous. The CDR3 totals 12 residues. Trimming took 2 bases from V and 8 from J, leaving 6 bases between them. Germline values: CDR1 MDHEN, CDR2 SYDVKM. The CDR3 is CASSLPSEKLFF. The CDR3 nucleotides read TGTGCCAGCAGTTTACCTTCCGAAAAACTGTTTTTT. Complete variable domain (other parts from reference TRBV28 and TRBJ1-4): DVKVTQSSRYLVKRTGEKVFLECVQDMDHENMFWYRQDPGLGLRLIYFSYDVKMKEKGDIPEGYSVSREKKERFSLILESASTNQTSMYLCASSLPSEKLFFGSGTQLSVL.

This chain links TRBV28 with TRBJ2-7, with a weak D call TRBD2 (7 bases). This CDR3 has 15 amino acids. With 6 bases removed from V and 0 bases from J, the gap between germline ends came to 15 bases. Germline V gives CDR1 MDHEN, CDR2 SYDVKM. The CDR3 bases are TGTGCCAGCAGGGGGGGGACATCGAGCTCCTACGAGCAGTACTTC. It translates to CASRGGTSSSYEQYF.

Written as DNA, the CDR3 is TGTGCCAGCCCAAGGGCAGGGTTAAGGACTGAAGCTTTCTTT. Encoded protein: CASPRAGLRTEAFF. J is TRBJ1-1 and V is TRBV19, with a tentative D call TRBD1 (5 bases). Trimming stripped 9 bases from V and 5 bases from J, with 19 bases between. CDR3 size: 14 residues. Germline assignment: CDR1 LNHDA and CDR2 SQIVND (reference sequence).

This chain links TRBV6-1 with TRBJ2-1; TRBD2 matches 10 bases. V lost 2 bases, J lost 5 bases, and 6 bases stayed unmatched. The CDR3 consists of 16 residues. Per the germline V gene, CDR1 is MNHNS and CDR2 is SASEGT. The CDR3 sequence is CASSELGLAGDNEQFF. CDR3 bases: TGTGCCAGCAGTGAACTCGGGCTAGCGGGAGACAATGAGCAGTTCTTC.